A single sample gave rise to the 21 T cell receptor beta chains below, sequenced in a study of T cell responses to AZD1222 COVID-19 vaccine. Here immunoSEQ multiplex PCR was the method, and the copy in TCRdb shows in-frame clones only, minus some. The sample records 95,000 to 110,000 clones, roughly 90% being singletons. The input for sequencing was peripheral blood, taken 28 days after the second AZD1222 dose. These receptors all stem from an adult who received the AZD1222 COVID-19 vaccine.

The gene calls are TRBV6-5 and TRBJ2-5; a possible D gene is TRBD2 (6 bases). Trimming took 7 bases from V and 4 from J, leaving 16 bases between them. The CDR3 loop spans 14 amino acids. Germline V CDR1 and CDR2: MNHEY, SVGAGI. The CDR3 DNA reads TGTGCCAGCACCCCACGGGTGGGAGGAGAGACCCAGTACTTC. It is translated as CASTPRVGGETQYF.

This chain connects TRBV28 to TRBJ2-3; the match to TRBD2 covers 8 bases. The CDR3 sequence is 19 residues long. Germline V lookup: CDR1 MDHEN, CDR2 SYDVKM. With V trimmed by 5 bases and J by 2 bases, 18 bases remained unmatched. The CDR3 DNA reads TGTGCCAGCAGTCAATATCCCCCAATGACTAGCGCAAACACAGATACGCAGTATTTT. Its protein product is CASSQYPPMTSANTDTQYF.

The chain is built from TRBV12-3 or TRBV12-4 and TRBJ1-5; 8 positions agree with TRBD1. This CDR3 is built from 13 residues. Germline trimming cut 8 bases from V and 6 bases from J; bases unmatched to any gene: 6. The CDR3 protein is CASGTGLVQPQHF. Written as DNA, the CDR3 is TGTGCCAGCGGGACAGGCTTGGTTCAGCCCCAGCATTTT.

V and J are TRBV10-2 and TRBJ1-4, with TRBD1 as a possible D gene (5 bases). CDR1 WSHSY and CDR2 SAAADI come from the germline V gene. The V gene lost 0 bases and the J gene lost 3 bases, with 14 bases spanning the gap. This CDR3 comprises 17 residues. In nucleotides, the CDR3 is TGCGCCAGCAGTGAGTCAACGGGGGTTGGGGCTAATGAAAAACTGTTTTTT. As protein: CASSESTGVGANEKLFF.

V and J are TRBV18 and TRBJ2-7; 7 bases agree with TRBD1. The germline CDR1 and CDR2 sequences are KGHSH and LQKENI. Trimming removed 4 bases from V and 5 bases from J; junction bases left unmatched: 8. CDR3 length: 14 residues. CDR3 in DNA: TGTGCCAGCTCACATGACAGGGCCATCAACGAGCAGTACTTC. Its protein is CASSHDRAINEQYF.

V is TRBV9 and J is TRBJ1-1; D gene ambiguous. CDR1 SGDLS and CDR2 YYNGEE come from the germline V gene. The CDR3 length is 15 residues. The V end lost 2 bases, the J end lost 0 bases, and 11 bases lay between the germline ends. CDR3 sequence: CASSVWETLNTEAFF. CDR3 DNA: TGTGCCAGCAGCGTTTGGGAGACTTTGAACACTGAAGCTTTCTTT.

CDR3 amino acids: CASSGQSLGEQFF. The DNA for the CDR3 is TGTGCCAGCAGTGGACAGTCGTTGGGTGAGCAGTTCTTC. The rearrangement joins TRBV12-3 or TRBV12-4 to TRBJ2-1; D is possibly TRBD1 (6 bases). V lost 5 bases, J lost 9 bases, and 14 bases lay in between. The CDR3 sequence is 13 residues long.

This clone has a handful of counts. The V gene is TRBV20-1, the J gene TRBJ1-2; D is unclear. Germline V gene lookup returns CDR1 DFQATT and CDR2 SNEGSKA (reference sequence). The CDR3 length is 10 residues. Trimming stripped 4 bases from V and 6 bases from J, with 6 bases between. CDR3 DNA: TGCAGTGCTAAGGGTAATGGCTACACCTTC. Translation gives CSAKGNGYTF.

This chain joins TRBV7-9 and TRBJ1-1; D uncertain. The length of the CDR3 is 15 residues. The germline V gene encodes CDR1 SEHNR and CDR2 FQNEAQ (reference sequence). The V end lost 1 base, the J end lost 1 base, and 10 bases lay between the germline ends. The CDR3 spells CASSLGAVPNTEAFF. In DNA, the CDR3 is TGTGCCAGCAGCTTAGGGGCAGTCCCGAACACTGAAGCTTTCTTT.

The chain employs TRBV6-5 and TRBJ2-7, with D uncertain. Germline V gene sequence: CDR1 MNHEY, CDR2 SVGAGI. Deletions cut 0 bases from V and 0 bases from J, with 12 bases between. This CDR3 comprises 16 residues. Written as DNA, the CDR3 is TGTGCCAGCAGTTACTCGAAGAACAGAGGCTCCTACGAGCAGTACTTC. Translation gives CASSYSKNRGSYEQYF.

V and J are TRBV27 and TRBJ1-2, with D tentatively TRBD1 (6 bases). Germline lookup yields CDR1 MNHEY and CDR2 SMNVEV (reference sequence). CDR3 length equals 17 residues. Trimming removed 3 bases at V and 3 bases at J, with 20 bases between. The CDR3 loop is CASSLSGDGVEDYGYTF. The CDR3 nucleotides read TGTGCCAGCAGTTTGTCAGGGGATGGGGTAGAGGACTATGGCTACACCTTC.

This clone showed up just once. This chain links TRBV6-5 with TRBJ1-6; D unclear. The CDR3 loop spans 14 amino acids. V was clipped by 2 bases and J by 10 bases, with 12 bases between them. The germline V gene has CDR1 MNHEY and CDR2 SVGAGI. The CDR3, as DNA: TGTGCCAGCAGTTACGAGGGAGTGCACTCACCCCTCCACTTT. This translates into CASSYEGVHSPLHF.

The chain has TRBV5-8 and TRBJ2-3; TRBD2 matches 13 bases. J lost 4 bases, V lost 2 bases, and 4 bases had no gene match. This CDR3 region has 16 residues. Germline V gives CDR1 SGHTS, CDR2 YDEGEE. In DNA form, the CDR3 reads TGTGCCAGCAGCTTACTAGCGGGGGGGCGAGCAGATACGCAGTATTTT. The encoded protein is CASSLLAGGRADTQYF. The complete variable domain, with remaining parts taken from reference TRBV5-8 and TRBJ2-3, reads EAGVTQSPTHLIKTRGQQATLRCSPISGHTSVYWYQQALGLGLQFLLWYDEGEERNRGNFPPRFSGRQFPNYSSELNVNALELEDSALYLCASSLLAGGRADTQYFGPGTRLTVL.

This chain uses TRBV7-9 with TRBJ2-4; 9 bases map to TRBD1. The V gene's germline CDR1 is SEHNR and CDR2 FQNEAQ (reference sequence). The CDR3 length is 16 residues. J was trimmed by 2 bases and V by 1 base; bases with no gene match: 3. CDR3 region: CASSLGQGGSKNIQYF. CDR3 in DNA: TGTGCCAGCAGCTTAGGACAGGGGGGATCCAAAAACATTCAGTACTTC.

The V call is TRBV18, the J call TRBJ2-5; D gene unclear. Germline CDR1 KGHSH, CDR2 LQKENI. This CDR3 contains 12 residues. Deletions cut 6 bases from V and 7 bases from J, with 12 bases between. CDR3 sequence reads: CASSTRKGTQYF. The CDR3 DNA follows: TGTGCCAGCTCGACCAGGAAGGGGACCCAGTACTTC. Filled out from reference TRBV18 and TRBJ2-5, the complete variable domain reads NAGVMQNPRHLVRRRGQEARLRCSPMKGHSHVYWYRQLPEEGLKFMVYLQKENIIDESGMPKERFSAEFPKEGPSILRIQQVVRGDSAAYFCASSTRKGTQYFGPGTRLLVL.

The rearrangement uses TRBV19 and TRBJ1-2; D is perhaps TRBD1 (6 bases). This CDR3 is built from 15 residues. Germline-derived CDR1 and CDR2 are LNHDA and SQIVND (reference sequence). The V and J ends lost 3 bases and 7 bases respectively, with 18 bases between them. The DNA of the CDR3 is TGTGCCAGTAGTATTAATGAGGGGGGGCGCGGTGGCTACACCTTC. Protein sequence: CASSINEGGRGGYTF.

This rearrangement joins TRBV7-8 to TRBJ1-1, with 8 bases aligning to TRBD1. The CDR3 contains 18 residues. Per the germline V gene, CDR1 is SGHVS and CDR2 is FQNEAQ. Trimming cost V 0 bases and J 4 bases; bases outside gene matches: 13. CDR3 amino acids: CASSLARQGIARGTEAFF. In DNA form, the CDR3 reads TGTGCCAGCAGCTTAGCGCGACAGGGGATCGCAAGGGGCACTGAAGCTTTCTTT.

With respect to this clone: The DNA is omitted, as the CDR3 cannot be located on it reliably, and the CDR3 follows TCRdb's listing. The chain is built from TRBV7-9 and TRBJ1-2; the table's D call, TRBD1, has no DNA check behind it. Germline CDR1 is SEHNR and CDR2 is FQNEAQ (reference sequence). The CDR3 length is 12 residues, termini included. The CDR3 here is CASSVGQGSLSF.

The CDR3 DNA sequence: TGTGCCAGTAGTATAGTGGAATACTATGGCTACACCTTC. Protein: CASSIVEYYGYTF. The genes are TRBV19 and TRBJ1-2; D ambiguous. Trimming left V 1 base short and J 3 bases short, with 6 bases between. CDR1 is LNHDA, CDR2 SQIVND, per germline (reference sequence). CDR3 length: 13 residues.

About this clone: At one end, the junction sequence differs from germline, possibly due to a read error. The genes are TRBV7-9 and TRBJ2-5; D tentatively reads TRBD1 or TRBD2 (7 bases each). The CDR3 runs 12 residues. The V gene's germline CDR1 is SEHNR and CDR2 FQNEAQ (reference sequence). For the CDR3, the DNA is TGCGCCAGCGGGACAGTCCGAGAGACCCAGTACTTC. This encodes CASGTVRETQYF.

As to this clone: The same CDR3 is also encoded by other DNA sequences in this sample. The chain uses TRBV19 and TRBJ1-5, with a weak D call TRBD1 (6 bases). The CDR3 extends over 14 amino acids. Trimming stripped 2 bases from V and 6 bases from J, with 11 bases between. The germline gives CDR1 LNHDA, CDR2 SQIVND (reference sequence). The CDR3 nucleotides are TGTGCCAGTAGTATAACGGGAGGGGGTCAGCCCCAGCATTTT. Its protein product is CASSITGGGQPQHF.